This is a list of T cell receptor beta chains from one sample in a study of cytomegalovirus exposure and HLA in healthy donors. TCRdb's copy holds only in-frame clones and misses some; the assay was immunoSEQ multiplex PCR. Of 200,000 to 300,000 clones listed, 90% are singletons. Sequencing input: PBMCs. The receptors were gathered from a woman in her 30s in good health and CMV-seronegative. Each CDR3 is given with its conserved first and last residue. The order of the fields is V gene, D gene, J gene, clone size, CDR3 DNA, CDR3 protein. D genes are given only for firm matches. Clone size is shown for a subset of rows, as once, few, many or a class of expanded clone.

v_call: TRBV28; d_call: .; j_call: TRBJ2-3; clone_size: .; cdr3_nt: TGTGCCAGCTGGGATCGATTATCCACAGATACGCAGTATTTT; cdr3_aa: CASWDRLSTDTQYF
v_call: TRBV6-5; d_call: .; j_call: TRBJ2-1; clone_size: .; cdr3_nt: TGTGCCAGCAGTAGAAAAACCTCACAGGAATATCTCTTCTTC; cdr3_aa: CASSRKTSQEYLFF
v_call: TRBV9; d_call: TRBD1; j_call: TRBJ2-7; clone_size: .; cdr3_nt: TGTGCCAGCAGCCGGACAGGGTCATCCTACGAGCAGTACTTC; cdr3_aa: CASSRTGSSYEQYF
v_call: TRBV11-3; d_call: .; j_call: TRBJ2-2; clone_size: .; cdr3_nt: TGTGCCAGCAGCTTAGCAGCGAACACCGGGGAGCTGTTTTTT; cdr3_aa: CASSLAANTGELFF
v_call: TRBV7-8; d_call: .; j_call: TRBJ2-7; clone_size: .; cdr3_nt: TGTGCCAGCAGCCCCCCGGGCAGAATTTTCATGCAGTACTTC; cdr3_aa: CASSPPGRIFMQYF
v_call: TRBV6-5; d_call: .; j_call: TRBJ2-2; clone_size: .; cdr3_nt: TGTGCCAGCACCCGACAGCCGAACACCGGGGAGCTGTTTTTT; cdr3_aa: CASTRQPNTGELFF
v_call: TRBV9; d_call: .; j_call: TRBJ2-7; clone_size: .; cdr3_nt: TGTGCCAGCAGCCCTCAGGGTAACGAGCAGTACTTC; cdr3_aa: CASSPQGNEQYF
v_call: TRBV7-3; d_call: TRBD2; j_call: TRBJ2-2; clone_size: .; cdr3_nt: TGTGCCAGCAGCTTATCTCCCGGACTAGCGGACACCGGGGAGCTGTTTTTT; cdr3_aa: CASSLSPGLADTGELFF
v_call: TRBV11-2; d_call: .; j_call: TRBJ2-1; clone_size: .; cdr3_nt: TGTGCCAGCAAAAGGACAAATACGGTATCCTACAATGAGCAGTTCTTC; cdr3_aa: CASKRTNTVSYNEQFF
v_call: TRBV15; d_call: TRBD1; j_call: TRBJ1-5; clone_size: .; cdr3_nt: TGTGCCACCAGCGCCCGACAGGGCGATCAGCCCCAGCATTTT; cdr3_aa: CATSARQGDQPQHF
v_call: TRBV27; d_call: .; j_call: TRBJ2-3; clone_size: .; cdr3_nt: TGTGCCAGCAGTTCCGAGCGGCACACAGATACGCAGTATTTT; cdr3_aa: CASSSERHTDTQYF
v_call: TRBV5-6; d_call: .; j_call: TRBJ2-7; clone_size: .; cdr3_nt: TGTGCCAGCAGCACCTCCTACGAGCAGTACTTC; cdr3_aa: CASSTSYEQYF
v_call: TRBV28; d_call: TRBD1; j_call: TRBJ2-2; clone_size: few; cdr3_nt: TGTGCCAGCAGTTTCTTGCAGGGGGCGGACGGGGAGCTGTTTTTT; cdr3_aa: CASSFLQGADGELFF
v_call: TRBV6-6; d_call: .; j_call: TRBJ2-1; clone_size: .; cdr3_nt: TGTGCCAGCAGTTACGGGGCAGGGAACAATGAGCAGTTCTTC; cdr3_aa: CASSYGAGNNEQFF
v_call: TRBV7-9; d_call: TRBD1; j_call: TRBJ1-1; clone_size: .; cdr3_nt: TGTGCCAGCAGCTCCTGGACAGGGGCCTCGAACACTGAAGCTTTCTTT; cdr3_aa: CASSSWTGASNTEAFF
v_call: TRBV27; d_call: TRBD1; j_call: TRBJ2-4; clone_size: once; cdr3_nt: TGTGCCAGCAGCTGGGGACAGGGTAACATTCAGTACTTC; cdr3_aa: CASSWGQGNIQYF